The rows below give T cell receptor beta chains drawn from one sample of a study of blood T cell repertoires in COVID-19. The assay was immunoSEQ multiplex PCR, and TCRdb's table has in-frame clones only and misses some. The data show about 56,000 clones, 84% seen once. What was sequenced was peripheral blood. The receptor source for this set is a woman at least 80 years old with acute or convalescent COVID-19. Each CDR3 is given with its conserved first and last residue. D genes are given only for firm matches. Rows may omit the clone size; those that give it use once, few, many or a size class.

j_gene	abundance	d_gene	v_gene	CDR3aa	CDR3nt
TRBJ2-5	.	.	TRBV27	CASSLSFRGRETQYF	TGTGCCAGCAGTTTATCCTTTCGAGGGCGGGAGACCCAGTACTTC
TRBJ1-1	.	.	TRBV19	CASSIAGGTNTEAFF	TGTGCCAGTAGTATAGCCGGGGGAACGAACACTGAAGCTTTCTTT
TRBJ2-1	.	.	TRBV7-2	CASSFRRPRGSEQFF	TGTGCCAGCAGCTTCCGACGACCCAGGGGAAGCGAGCAGTTCTTC
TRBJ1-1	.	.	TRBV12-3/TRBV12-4	CASSSNRNTEAFF	TGTGCCAGCAGTTCCAACAGGAACACTGAAGCTTTCTTT
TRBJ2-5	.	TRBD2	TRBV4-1	CASSQVAGGRETQYF	TGCGCCAGCAGCCAAGTAGCGGGGGGGCGAGAGACCCAGTACTTC
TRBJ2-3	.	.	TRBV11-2	CASSLDQRDTQYF	TGTGCCAGCAGCTTAGATCAGCGAGATACGCAGTATTTT
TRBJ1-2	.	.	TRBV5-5	CASSLLVRLGALDGYTF	TGTGCCAGCAGCTTGTTAGTAAGGTTGGGGGCGTTAGATGGCTACACCTTC
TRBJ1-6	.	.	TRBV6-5	CASTRGGLDSPLHF	TGTGCCAGCACCCGCGGGGGGCTTGATTCACCCCTCCACTTT
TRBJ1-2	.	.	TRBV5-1	CASSLRQGFNYGYTF	TGCGCCAGCAGCTTGAGGCAGGGGTTTAACTATGGCTACACCTTC
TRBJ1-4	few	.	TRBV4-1	CASSPAGAWEKLFF	TGCGCCAGCAGCCCCGCGGGGGCTTGGGAAAAACTGTTTTTT
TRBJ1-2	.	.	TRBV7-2	CASSPRSNYGYTF	TGTGCCAGCAGCCCCCGAAGCAACTATGGCTACACCTTC
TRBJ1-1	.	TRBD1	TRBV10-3	CAIRTGVMNTEAFF	TGTGCCATCAGGACAGGGGTTATGAACACTGAAGCTTTCTTT
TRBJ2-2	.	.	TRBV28	CASSLSTGELFF	TGTGCCAGCAGTTTATCGACCGGGGAGCTGTTTTTT
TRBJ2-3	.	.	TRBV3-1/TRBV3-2	CASSRTASTDTQYF	TGTGCCAGCAGCCGGACAGCTAGCACAGATACGCAGTATTTT
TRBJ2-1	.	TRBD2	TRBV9	CASSSRLAGVSANEQFF	TGTGCCAGCAGCTCCAGACTAGCGGGGGTATCGGCGAATGAGCAGTTCTTC
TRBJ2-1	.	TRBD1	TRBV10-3	CATGTGRNEQFF	TGTGCTACCGGGACAGGGCGCAATGAGCAGTTCTTC
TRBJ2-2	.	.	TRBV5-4	CASSPDNTNTGELFF	TGTGCCAGCAGCCCGGACAATACGAACACCGGGGAGCTGTTTTTT
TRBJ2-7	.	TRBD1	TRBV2	CARGVDRGPYEQYF	TGTGCCAGGGGGGTGGACAGGGGGCCTTACGAGCAGTACTTC
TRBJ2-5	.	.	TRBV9	CASSRGTRETQYF	TGTGCCAGCAGCCGAGGGACACGGGAGACCCAGTACTTC
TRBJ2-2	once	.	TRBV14	CASSRLERGELFF	TGTGCCAGCAGCCGACTAGAAAGGGGGGAGCTGTTTTTT
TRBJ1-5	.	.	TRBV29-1	CSAGDFNQPQHF	TGCAGCGCAGGGGACTTCAATCAGCCCCAGCATTTT
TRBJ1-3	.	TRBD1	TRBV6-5	CATGTATGNTIYF	TGTGCCACCGGGACAGCTACTGGAAACACCATATATTTT
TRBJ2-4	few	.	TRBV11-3	CASSPSGERNIQYF	TGTGCCAGCAGCCCCTCGGGGGAGCGGAACATTCAGTACTTC
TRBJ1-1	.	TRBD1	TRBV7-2	CASSTGGMNTEAFF	TGTGCCAGCAGCACAGGGGGGATGAACACTGAAGCTTTCTTT
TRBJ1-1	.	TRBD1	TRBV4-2	CASSHVGQDNTEAFF	TGTGCCAGCAGCCACGTCGGACAGGACAACACTGAAGCTTTCTTT
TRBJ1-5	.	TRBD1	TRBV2	CASSESLSGGSQPQHF	TGTGCCAGCAGTGAAAGTTTGTCAGGGGGGAGTCAGCCCCAGCATTTT
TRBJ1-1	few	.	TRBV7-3	CASSLFGLMNTEAFF	TGTGCCAGCAGCTTATTTGGCCTCATGAACACTGAAGCTTTCTTT
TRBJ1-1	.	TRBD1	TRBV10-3	CAIIGTRTGEAFF	TGTGCCATCATCGGGACCCGGACAGGTGAAGCTTTCTTT
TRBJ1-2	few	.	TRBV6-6	CASSSGDRNYGYTF	TGTGCCAGCAGTTCAGGCGACAGAAACTATGGCTACACCTTC
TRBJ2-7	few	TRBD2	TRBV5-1	CASSPGTSGPYEQYF	TGCGCCAGCAGCCCCGGGACTAGCGGGCCGTACGAGCAGTACTTC
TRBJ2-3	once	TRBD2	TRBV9	CASSPGGRELTDTQYF	TGTGCCAGCAGCCCGGGTGGGCGGGAGCTCACAGATACGCAGTATTTT
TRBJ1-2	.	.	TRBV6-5	CASGQGIGYGYTF	TGTGCCAGCGGGCAGGGGATCGGCTATGGCTACACCTTC
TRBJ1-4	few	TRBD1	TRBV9	CASSPGQGDEKLFF	TGTGCCAGCAGCCCGGGACAGGGGGATGAAAAACTGTTTTTT
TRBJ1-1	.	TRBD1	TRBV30	CAWMIGGLGQAFF	TGTGCCTGGATGATAGGGGGCCTCGGGCAAGCTTTCTTT
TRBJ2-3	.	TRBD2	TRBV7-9	CASAKAGGTDTQYF	TGTGCCAGCGCGAAAGCGGGAGGCACAGATACGCAGTATTTT
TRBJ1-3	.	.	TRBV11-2	CASSSLSGNTIYF	TGTGCCAGCAGCTCCCTATCTGGAAACACCATATATTTT
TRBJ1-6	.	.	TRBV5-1	CASSPSGVYNSPLHF	TGCGCCAGCAGCCCCTCAGGGGTCTATAATTCACCCCTCCACTTT
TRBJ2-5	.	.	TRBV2	CASSESMLIEAQYF	TGTGCCAGCAGTGAATCAATGCTGATCGAGGCCCAGTACTTC
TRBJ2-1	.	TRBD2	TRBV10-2	CASSPIVGGGHNEQFF	TGCGCCAGCAGCCCAATAGTTGGCGGGGGACACAATGAGCAGTTCTTC
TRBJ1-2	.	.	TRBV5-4	CASSLVGVWTF	TGTGCCAGCAGCTTGGTCGGGGTATGGACCTTC
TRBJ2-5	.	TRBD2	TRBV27	CASSLMGGETQYF	TGTGCCAGCAGTCTAATGGGAGGGGAGACCCAGTACTTC